This TCR beta chain originates from a study of blood T cell repertoires in COVID-19. Study-wide background: Sources were T cells, B-cell-depleted T cells, or PBMCs; the material itself was cDNA or gDNA.

The CDR3 totals 15 residues. Membership in each cohort depended on participant-reported clinical history. Generated by immunoSEQ multiplex PCR, the TCRdb table keeps only in-frame clones and is missing some. This table holds around 220,000 clones, 88% found once. The origin of this receptor is a woman aged 45-65 years with acute COVID-19. The sample consisted of PBMCs or T cells enriched from blood (not recorded which). The chain carries TRBV21-1 and TRBJ1-6; the DNA was not used to check the table's D call, TRBD1. TRBV21-1 is annotated as a pseudogene. CDR3 in amino acids: CASSKQGVYNSPLHF. In DNA form, the CDR3 reads TGTGCCAGCAGCAAACAGGGGGTTTATAATTCACCCCTCCACTTT.